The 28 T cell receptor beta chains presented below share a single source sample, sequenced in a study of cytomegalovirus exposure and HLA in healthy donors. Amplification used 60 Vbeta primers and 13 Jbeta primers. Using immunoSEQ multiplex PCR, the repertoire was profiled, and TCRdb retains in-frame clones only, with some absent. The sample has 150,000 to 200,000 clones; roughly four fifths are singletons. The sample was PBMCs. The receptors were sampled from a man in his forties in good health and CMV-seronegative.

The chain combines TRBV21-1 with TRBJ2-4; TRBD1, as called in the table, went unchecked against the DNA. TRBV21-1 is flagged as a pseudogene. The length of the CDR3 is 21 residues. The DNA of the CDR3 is TGTGCCAGCAGCAAAAAGGGAAATATCCCCCCGGCGGGGACAGGGGGAGACATTCAGTACTTC. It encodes CASSKKGNIPPAGTGGDIQYF.

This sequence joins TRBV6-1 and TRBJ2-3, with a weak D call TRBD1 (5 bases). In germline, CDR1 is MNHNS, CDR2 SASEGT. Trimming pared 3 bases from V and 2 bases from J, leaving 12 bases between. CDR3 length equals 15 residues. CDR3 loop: CASSDRGHLTDTQYF. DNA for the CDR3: TGTGCCAGCAGTGACCGAGGACACCTCACAGATACGCAGTATTTT.

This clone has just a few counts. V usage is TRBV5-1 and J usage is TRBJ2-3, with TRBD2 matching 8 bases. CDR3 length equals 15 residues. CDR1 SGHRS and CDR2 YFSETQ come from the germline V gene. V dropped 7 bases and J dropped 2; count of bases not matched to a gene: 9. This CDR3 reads CASRGTSWPTDTQYF. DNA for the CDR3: TGCGCCAGCCGCGGGACTAGTTGGCCCACAGATACGCAGTATTTT.

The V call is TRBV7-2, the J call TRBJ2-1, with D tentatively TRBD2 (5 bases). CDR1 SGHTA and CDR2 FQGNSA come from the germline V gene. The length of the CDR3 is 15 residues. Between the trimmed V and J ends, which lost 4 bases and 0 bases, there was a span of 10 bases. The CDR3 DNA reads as TGTGCCAGCAGCTCGGACTCGAGCTCCTACAATGAGCAGTTCTTC. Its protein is CASSSDSSSYNEQFF.

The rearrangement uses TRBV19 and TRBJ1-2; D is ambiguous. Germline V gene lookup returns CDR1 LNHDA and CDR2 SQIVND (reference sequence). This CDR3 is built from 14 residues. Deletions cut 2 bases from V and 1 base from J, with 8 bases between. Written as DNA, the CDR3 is TGTGCCAGTAGTATATCTCACTATAACTATGGCTACACCTTC. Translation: CASSISHYNYGYTF. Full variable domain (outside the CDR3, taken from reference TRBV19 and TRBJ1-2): DGGITQSPKYLFRKEGQNVTLSCEQNLNHDAMYWYRQDPGQGLRLIYYSQIVNDFQKGDIAEGYSVSREKKESFPLTVTSAQKNPTAFYLCASSISHYNYGYTFGSGTRLTVV.

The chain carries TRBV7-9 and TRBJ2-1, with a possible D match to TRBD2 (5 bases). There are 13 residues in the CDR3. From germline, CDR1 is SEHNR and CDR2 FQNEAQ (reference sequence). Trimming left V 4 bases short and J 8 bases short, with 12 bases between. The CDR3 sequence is CASSWRSRDEQFF. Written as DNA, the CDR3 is TGTGCCAGCAGCTGGCGATCGAGGGATGAGCAGTTCTTC.

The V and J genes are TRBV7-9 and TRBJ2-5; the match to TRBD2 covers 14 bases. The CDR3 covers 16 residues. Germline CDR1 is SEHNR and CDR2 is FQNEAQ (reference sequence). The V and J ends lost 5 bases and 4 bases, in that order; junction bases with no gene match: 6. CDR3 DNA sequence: TGTGCCAGCAGCCGACTAGCGGGAGGGATTCCAGAGACCCAGTACTTC. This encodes CASSRLAGGIPETQYF.

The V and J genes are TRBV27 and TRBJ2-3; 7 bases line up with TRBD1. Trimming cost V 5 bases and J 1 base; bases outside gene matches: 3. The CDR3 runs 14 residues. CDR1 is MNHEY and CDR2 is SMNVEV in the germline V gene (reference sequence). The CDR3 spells CASSHQGGTDTQYF. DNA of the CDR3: TGTGCCAGCAGTCACCAGGGGGGCACAGATACGCAGTATTTT.

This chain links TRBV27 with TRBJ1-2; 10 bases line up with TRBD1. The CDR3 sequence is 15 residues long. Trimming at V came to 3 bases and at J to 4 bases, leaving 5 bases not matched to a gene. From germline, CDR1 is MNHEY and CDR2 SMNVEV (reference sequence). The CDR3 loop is CASSLTGGMGYGYTF. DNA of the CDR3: TGTGCCAGCAGTTTGACAGGGGGCATGGGCTATGGCTACACCTTC.

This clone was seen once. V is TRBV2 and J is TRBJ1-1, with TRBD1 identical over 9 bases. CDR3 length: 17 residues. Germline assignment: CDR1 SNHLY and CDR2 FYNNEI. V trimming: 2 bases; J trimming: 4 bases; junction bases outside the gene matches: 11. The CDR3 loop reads CASSENRDRAEGTEAFF. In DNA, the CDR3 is TGTGCCAGCAGTGAAAACCGGGACAGGGCAGAGGGCACTGAAGCTTTCTTT. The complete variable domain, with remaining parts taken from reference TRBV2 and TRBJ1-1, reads EPEVTQTPSHQVTQMGQEVILRCVPISNHLYFYWYRQILGQKVEFLVSFYNNEISEKSEIFDDQFSVERPDGSNFTLKIRSTKLEDSAMYFCASSENRDRAEGTEAFFGQGTRLTVV.

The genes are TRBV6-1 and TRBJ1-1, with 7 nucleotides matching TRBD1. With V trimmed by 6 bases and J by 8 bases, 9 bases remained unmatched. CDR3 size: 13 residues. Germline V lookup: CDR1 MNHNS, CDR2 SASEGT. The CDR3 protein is CASRKTGRIEAFF. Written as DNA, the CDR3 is TGTGCCAGCAGAAAGACAGGGCGAATAGAAGCTTTCTTT.

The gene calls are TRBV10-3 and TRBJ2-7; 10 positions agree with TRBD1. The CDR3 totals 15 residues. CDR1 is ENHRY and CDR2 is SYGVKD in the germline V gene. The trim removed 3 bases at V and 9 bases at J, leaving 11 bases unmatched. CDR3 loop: CAISDPGQGPRGQYV. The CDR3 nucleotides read TGTGCCATCAGTGATCCGGGACAGGGGCCCCGGGGGCAGTACGTC.

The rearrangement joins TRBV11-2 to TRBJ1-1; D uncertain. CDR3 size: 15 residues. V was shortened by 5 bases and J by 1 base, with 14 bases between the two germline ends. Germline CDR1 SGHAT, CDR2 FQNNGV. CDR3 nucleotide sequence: TGTGCCAGCAGCGCCCCTTTTCTGAGGAACACTGAAGCTTTCTTT. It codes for CASSAPFLRNTEAFF.

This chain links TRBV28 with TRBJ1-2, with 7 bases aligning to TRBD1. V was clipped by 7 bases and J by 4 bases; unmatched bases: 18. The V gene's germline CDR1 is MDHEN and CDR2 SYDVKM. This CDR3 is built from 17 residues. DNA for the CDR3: TGTGCCAGCACGGGAGGGGGAGGGGGCGGACTTCTCTATGGCTACACCTTC. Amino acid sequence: CASTGGGGGGLLYGYTF.

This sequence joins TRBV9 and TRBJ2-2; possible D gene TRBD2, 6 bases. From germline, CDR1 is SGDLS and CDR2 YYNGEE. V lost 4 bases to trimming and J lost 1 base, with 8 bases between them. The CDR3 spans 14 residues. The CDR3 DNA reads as TGTGCCAGCAGCTCCGGGGGGAACACCGGGGAGCTGTTTTTT. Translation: CASSSGGNTGELFF. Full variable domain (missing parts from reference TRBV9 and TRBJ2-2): DSGVTQTPKHLITATGQRVTLRCSPRSGDLSVYWYQQSLDQGLQFLIQYYNGEERAKGNILERFSAQQFPDLHSELNLSSLELGDSALYFCASSSGGNTGELFFGEGSRLTVL.

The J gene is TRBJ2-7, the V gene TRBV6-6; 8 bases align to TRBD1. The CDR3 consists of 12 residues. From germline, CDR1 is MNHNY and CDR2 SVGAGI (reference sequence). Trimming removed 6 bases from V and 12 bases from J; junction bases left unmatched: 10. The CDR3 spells CASRAGGVIWYF. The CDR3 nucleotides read TGTGCCAGCAGGGCAGGGGGCGTGATTTGGTACTTC.

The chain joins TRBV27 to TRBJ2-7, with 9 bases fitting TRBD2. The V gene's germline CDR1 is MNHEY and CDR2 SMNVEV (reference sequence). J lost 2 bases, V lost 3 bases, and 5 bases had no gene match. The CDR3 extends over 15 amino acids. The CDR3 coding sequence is TGTGCCAGCAGTTTTCTTGCGGGAGGGCCCTACGAGCAGTACTTC. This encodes CASSFLAGGPYEQYF.

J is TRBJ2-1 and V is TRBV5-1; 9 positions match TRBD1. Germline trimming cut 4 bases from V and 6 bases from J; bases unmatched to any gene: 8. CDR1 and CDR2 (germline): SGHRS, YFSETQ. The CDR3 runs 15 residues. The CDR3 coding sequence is TGCGCCAGCAGCCGCACCGGACAGGGGTTCAATGAGCAGTTCTTC. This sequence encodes CASSRTGQGFNEQFF.

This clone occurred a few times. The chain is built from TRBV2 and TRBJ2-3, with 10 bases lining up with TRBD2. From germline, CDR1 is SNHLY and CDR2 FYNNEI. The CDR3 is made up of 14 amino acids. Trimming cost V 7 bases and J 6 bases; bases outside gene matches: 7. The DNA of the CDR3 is TGTGCCAGCAAACTAGCGGGACTTCAGGATACGCAGTATTTT. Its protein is CASKLAGLQDTQYF.

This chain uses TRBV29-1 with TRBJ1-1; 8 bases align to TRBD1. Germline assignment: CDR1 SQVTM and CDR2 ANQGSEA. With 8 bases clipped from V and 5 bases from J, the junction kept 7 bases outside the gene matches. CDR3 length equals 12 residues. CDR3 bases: TGCAGCTCCAGAGGACAGGGAACTGAAGCTTTCTTT. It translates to CSSRGQGTEAFF.

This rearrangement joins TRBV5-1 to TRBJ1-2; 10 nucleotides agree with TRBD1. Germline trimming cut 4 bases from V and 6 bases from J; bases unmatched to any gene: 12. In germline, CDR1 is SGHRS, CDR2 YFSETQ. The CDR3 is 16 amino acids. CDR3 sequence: CASSPGQGVPSDGYTF. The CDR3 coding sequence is TGCGCCAGCAGCCCTGGACAGGGGGTCCCCTCTGATGGCTACACCTTC.

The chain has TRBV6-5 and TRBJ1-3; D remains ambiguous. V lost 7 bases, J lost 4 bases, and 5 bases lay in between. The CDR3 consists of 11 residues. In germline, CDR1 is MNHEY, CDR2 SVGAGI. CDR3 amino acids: CASTGGNTIYF. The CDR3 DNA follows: TGTGCCAGCACAGGCGGAAACACCATATATTTT.

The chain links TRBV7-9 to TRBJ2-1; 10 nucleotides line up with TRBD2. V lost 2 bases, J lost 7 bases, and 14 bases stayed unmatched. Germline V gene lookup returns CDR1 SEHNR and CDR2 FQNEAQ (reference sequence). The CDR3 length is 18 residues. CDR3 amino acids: CASSLSLSSGSGYNEQFF. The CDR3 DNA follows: TGTGCCAGCAGCTTATCCCTATCTAGCGGGAGTGGGTATAATGAGCAGTTCTTC. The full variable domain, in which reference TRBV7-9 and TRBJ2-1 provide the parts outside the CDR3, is DTGVSQNPRHKITKRGQNVTFRCDPISEHNRLYWYRQTLGQGPEFLTYFQNEAQLEKSRLLSDRFSAERPKGSFSTLEIQRTEQGDSAMYLCASSLSLSSGSGYNEQFFGPGTRLTVL.

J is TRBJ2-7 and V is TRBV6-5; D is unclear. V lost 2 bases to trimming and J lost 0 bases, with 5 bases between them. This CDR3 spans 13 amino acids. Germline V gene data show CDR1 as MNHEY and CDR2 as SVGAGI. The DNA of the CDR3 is TGTGCCAGCAGTTACCGGAGCTCCTACGAGCAGTACTTC. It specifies CASSYRSSYEQYF.

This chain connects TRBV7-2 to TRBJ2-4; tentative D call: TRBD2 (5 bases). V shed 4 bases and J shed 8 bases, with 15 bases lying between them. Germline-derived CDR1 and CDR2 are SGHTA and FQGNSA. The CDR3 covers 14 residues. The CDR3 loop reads CASSSVTRKDIQYF. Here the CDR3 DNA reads TGTGCCAGCAGCTCCGTAACTAGGAAGGACATTCAGTACTTC.

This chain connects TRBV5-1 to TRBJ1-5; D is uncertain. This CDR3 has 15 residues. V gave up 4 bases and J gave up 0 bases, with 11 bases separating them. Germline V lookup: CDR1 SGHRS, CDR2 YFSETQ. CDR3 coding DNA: TGCGCCAGCAGCGAGGGTGGTACTAGCAATCAGCCCCAGCATTTT. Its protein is CASSEGGTSNQPQHF.

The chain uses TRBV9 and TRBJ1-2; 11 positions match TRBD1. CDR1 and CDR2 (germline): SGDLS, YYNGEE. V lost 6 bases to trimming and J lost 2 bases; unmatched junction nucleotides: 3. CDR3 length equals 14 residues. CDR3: CASTGDRGNYGYTF. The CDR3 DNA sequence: TGTGCCAGCACCGGGGACAGGGGGAACTATGGCTACACCTTC.

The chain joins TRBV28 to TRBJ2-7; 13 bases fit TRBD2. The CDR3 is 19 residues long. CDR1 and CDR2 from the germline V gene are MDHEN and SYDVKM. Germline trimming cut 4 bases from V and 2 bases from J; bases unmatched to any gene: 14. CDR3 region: CASSSPAGTSGIRAYEQYF. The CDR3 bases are TGTGCCAGCAGTTCCCCCGCCGGGACTAGCGGGATAAGGGCCTACGAGCAGTACTTC.